One and the same sample provided the 17 T cell receptor beta chains below, sequenced in a study of immune heterogeneity within non-small cell lung tumors. TCR beta CDR3 regions came from multiplex PCR with 32 forward V and 13 reverse J primers. TCRdb redid the calling of the multiplex PCR reads with MiXCR, one entry per CDR3 protein. Found here are a few thousand distinct CDR3 sequences, 50% to 60% of them singletons; the top ten hold approximately 9.9%. Bulk tumor genomic DNA, roughly 600 ng per sample, was used as template. Several biopsies per primary tumor were taken during surgery, spaced as far apart as possible. With untreated, newly diagnosed non-small cell lung cancer, the patients went on to undergo curative surgery. Sequencing input: lung tumor tissue. Every receptor here comes from a man aged 65 to 79 with non-small cell lung cancer.

This chain joins TRBV7-3 and TRBJ2-1; a possible D gene is TRBD1 (7 bases). Germline loops: CDR1 SGHTA, CDR2 FQGTGA. V was trimmed by 4 bases and J by 12 bases, leaving 16 bases between them. The CDR3 has 13 residues. The CDR3 loop is CASSYSPGGGQFF. The CDR3 DNA sequence: TGTGCCAGCAGCTATTCCCCAGGGGGAGGGCAGTTCTTC.

Here the CDR3 reads CASSSGGSMPDGYTF. The CDR3 DNA is TGTGCCAGCAGTTCCGGGGGATCTATGCCGGATGGCTACACCTTC. The rearrangement uses TRBV12-3 or TRBV12-4 and TRBJ1-2; the D gene is possibly TRBD1 (5 bases). The V and J ends lost 4 bases and 6 bases respectively, with 18 bases between them. This CDR3 spans 15 amino acids.

A single count supports this clonotype. This chain links TRBV11-2 with TRBJ2-2, with D possibly being TRBD1 (5 bases). This CDR3 region has 16 residues. Germline loops: CDR1 SGHAT, CDR2 FQNNGV. V was cut by 2 bases and J by 7 bases, with 17 bases left in between. The CDR3 DNA reads TGTGCCAGCAGCTTAAGGTGGGGCGCGATTGGCGGGGAGCTGTTTTTT. This gives the protein CASSLRWGAIGGELFF.

The chain is built from TRBV6-1 and TRBJ2-7; 10 positions match TRBD1. This CDR3 region has 14 residues. Looked up from germline, CDR1 is MNHNS and CDR2 is SASEGT. Losses at the gene ends were 6 bases for V and 3 bases for J; bases not matched to a gene: 5. The CDR3 DNA reads as TGTGCCAGCAGCCCGCGGGACAGGGGCTACGAGCAGTACTTC. Amino acid sequence: CASSPRDRGYEQYF.

This clonotype is categorized as large. This chain joins TRBV12-3 or TRBV12-4 and TRBJ2-1, with 10 bases matching TRBD2. V gave up 6 bases and J gave up 2 bases; unmatched junction bases: 1. This CDR3 region has 14 residues. In DNA, the CDR3 is TGTGCCAGCAGGCTAGCGGGAGCCTACAATGAGCAGTTCTTC. Its translation: CASRLAGAYNEQFF.

The chain is built from TRBV6-1 and TRBJ1-4, with D hard to call. The CDR3 runs 16 residues. Trimming shortened V by 5 bases and J by 4 bases, and 17 bases separated the two germline ends. The germline CDR1 and CDR2 sequences are MNHNS and SASEGT. The CDR3 spells CASSRPITGVNEKLFF. The DNA for the CDR3 is TGTGCCAGCAGTCGACCCATAACGGGAGTTAATGAAAAACTGTTTTTT.

The chain has TRBV13 and TRBJ2-1; 9 nucleotides align to TRBD2. This CDR3 region has 15 residues. V trimming: 2 bases; J trimming: 7 bases; junction bases outside the gene matches: 6. Germline V gives CDR1 PRHDT, CDR2 FYEKMQ (reference sequence). The CDR3, as DNA: TGTGCCAGCAGCTTATCCTTAGCGGGAGCTAATGAGCAGTTCTTC. Translation gives CASSLSLAGANEQFF.

This chain joins TRBV27 and TRBJ2-2; D gene ambiguous. The V and J ends lost 6 bases and 1 base respectively, with 9 bases between them. The germline gives CDR1 MNHEY, CDR2 SMNVEV (reference sequence). The CDR3 has 14 residues. The CDR3 DNA reads as TGTGCCAGCAGACCCAGAAGGAACACCGGGGAGCTGTTTTTT. This encodes CASRPRRNTGELFF.

This clonotype was seen a handful of times. The chain uses TRBV4-1 and TRBJ2-1, with D tentatively TRBD2 (5 bases). The CDR3 consists of 17 residues. V shed 1 base and J shed 7 bases, with 20 bases lying between them. CDR1 MGHRA and CDR2 YSYEKL come from the germline V gene. CDR3 in DNA: TGCGCCAGCAGCCAAGGACGAAATAGCGCCCAGAGGAATGAGCAGTTCTTC. This sequence encodes CASSQGRNSAQRNEQFF.

The chain carries TRBV28 and TRBJ1-2, with unresolved D. Germline-derived CDR1 and CDR2 are MDHEN and SYDVKM. The CDR3 extends over 14 amino acids. Between the trimmed V and J ends, which lost 2 bases and 8 bases, there was a span of 15 bases. CDR3 sequence: CASSLPDVLGGYTF. The CDR3 DNA reads as TGTGCCAGCAGTTTACCGGACGTTTTGGGAGGCTACACCTTC.

The chain is built from TRBV30 and TRBJ1-2, with TRBD1 matching over 9 bases. The trim removed 3 bases at V and 4 bases at J, leaving 6 bases unmatched. This CDR3 is 14 amino acids long. Germline loops: CDR1 GTSNPN, CDR2 SVGIG (reference sequence). The chain's CDR3 is CAWRVTGGGYGYTF. The CDR3, as DNA: TGTGCCTGGAGGGTCACAGGGGGCGGCTATGGCTACACCTTC.

This clonotype was found a few times. V usage is TRBV28 and J usage is TRBJ1-2, with 9 positions matching TRBD1. There are 17 residues in the CDR3. With V trimmed by 3 bases and J by 1 base, 9 bases remained unmatched. Germline values: CDR1 MDHEN, CDR2 SYDVKM. The CDR3 reads CASSFWTGDFLNYGYTF. CDR3 bases: TGTGCCAGCAGTTTCTGGACAGGGGATTTCCTTAACTATGGCTACACCTTC.

V usage is TRBV4-1 and J usage is TRBJ1-2; D remains ambiguous. Germline CDR1 and CDR2: MGHRA and YSYEKL. This CDR3 has 15 residues. The V end was cut by 0 bases, the J end by 5 bases, with 13 bases between. CDR3 sequence: CASSQDLARAYGYTF. Written as DNA, the CDR3 is TGCGCCAGCAGCCAAGATCTAGCCAGAGCTTATGGCTACACCTTC.

The genes are TRBV7-3 and TRBJ1-1; TRBD1 agrees at 9 bases. V lost 4 bases and J lost 5; bases outside the gene matches: 5. The CDR3 length is 14 residues. The germline V gene encodes CDR1 SGHTA and CDR2 FQGTGA. DNA for the CDR3: TGTGCCAGCAGCTCTTCCGGGACAGGGACTGAAGCTTTCTTT. As protein: CASSSSGTGTEAFF.

The V and J genes are TRBV6-2 or TRBV6-3 and TRBJ1-4, with a possible D match to TRBD1 (5 bases). V lost 2 bases and J 8 bases, leaving 18 bases between the germline ends. This CDR3 has 16 residues. Germline CDR1 is MNHEY and CDR2 is SVGEGT. The CDR3 coding sequence is TGTGCCAGCAGTTACGTCCCTGGGGGGGAAATGGAAAAACTGTTTTTT. It is translated as CASSYVPGGEMEKLFF.

This chain connects TRBV6-1 to TRBJ2-2, with D tentatively TRBD2 (5 bases). The CDR3 length is 14 residues. Germline loops: CDR1 MNHNS, CDR2 SASEGT. With 1 base removed from V and 3 bases from J, the gap between germline ends came to 6 bases. This CDR3 reads CASSEDGDTGELFF. The CDR3 DNA follows: TGTGCCAGCAGTGAAGACGGGGACACCGGGGAGCTGTTTTTT.

The rearrangement links TRBV24-1 to TRBJ2-1; 7 bases fit TRBD2. Trimming cost V 3 bases and J 5 bases; bases outside gene matches: 6. The CDR3 runs to 15 residues. CDR1 is KGHDR and CDR2 is SFDVKD in the germline V gene. CDR3 loop: CATSDRGRANNEQFF. The CDR3 DNA sequence: TGTGCCACCAGTGATCGTGGGAGGGCCAACAATGAGCAGTTCTTC.